This T cell receptor beta chain was documented in a study of blood T cells in healthy people across ages (dated by TCRdb to about 2015). About the full investigation: In model experiments, template switching captured about one uniquely barcoded TCR beta cDNA molecule for every two T cells. The study measured age-related changes in TCR beta repertoire diversity using deep sequencing normalized with unique cDNA molecular identifiers. The donors were divided into four age groups: young (average about 15 years), middle-aged (around 37), aged (approximately 62) and long-lived (roughly 88). Donors of different ages were randomly distributed across sequencing lanes to avoid experimental bias. Using the same blood draw, the study looked at two additional independent replicas of 1 million unique cDNA reads for two donors, one aged 18 to 30 and the other aged 80 or older.

From the cysteine through the phenylalanine, the CDR3 covers 18 amino acids. Of the read, only the CDR3 DNA is kept; its 54 bases are in frame from base 1. Reading the germline V gene (reference sequence) gives CDR1 DFQATT and CDR2 SNEGSKA. Trimming accounts for 6 bases at V and 4 bases at J, while the number of junction bases matched to no gene is 14. Donors were roughly 40 systemically healthy Caucasian individuals from Russia aged roughly 6 to 95 years. Each donor gave approximately 9.3 milliliters of peripheral blood, collected into EDTA-treated Vacutainer tubes. Ficoll-Paque density-gradient centrifugation was used to isolate PBMCs, with at least 6 million per sample. Trizol reagent was used to extract total RNA from the PBMCs, yielding at least 5 micrograms per sample. For every donor, an aliquot of PBMCs went through flow cytometry to measure the percentages of naive CD45RAhigh/CD27high T cells.

Note on this clonotype: The antigen this receptor binds is unknown. Per-base quality was not reported, and no clone a single base away is much larger than it.

The paper's findings and limits, for the study overall: Because the CMV infection status of the donors was unknown, age-related changes in expanded clonotypes may potentially have been confounded. The percentage of naive T cells measured by flow cytometry correlated strongly with observed TCR beta diversity. Conclusive comparison of naive and antigen-experienced compartments was prevented by the profiling of bulk unsorted PBMCs. Compared with the aged group, more naive CD4+ T cells, fewer expanded clones and increased TCR diversity were shown by the long-lived group, suggesting age selection. Estimates of total diversity based on one million sequenced T cells were considered lower bounds and underestimates. Observed TCR beta diversity per million T cells fell roughly linearly with age, and a significant reduction was already apparent by age about 36.

The library relied on 5' RACE. Sequencer: Illumina HiSeq 2500. A second PCR of about 7 to 12 cycles was run with a J-beta primer mix and a sample-barcoded 5' primer. A template-switch 5' adaptor carrying 12 random nucleotides introduced a unique molecular identifier onto each TCR beta cDNA molecule. Each sample yielded at least 2.5 million CDR3-containing paired-end reads. All of the RNA was converted into first-strand cDNA using the Mint cDNA synthesis kit, with a TRBC-specific oligonucleotide serving as the primer. Following uracil-DNA glycosylase treatment, all cDNA underwent a first 18-cycle PCR with the universal primers M1SS and BC2_uni_R. As for the authors' bioinformatics: For normalization, 1 million high-quality reads, each with a distinct molecular identifier, were randomly selected from each sample. Reads sharing molecular identifiers were discarded rather than binned into consensus sequences. MiTCR, with a Q25 quality threshold and the strictest error-elimination algorithm, was used for CDR3 identification, clonotype clustering and error correction. Lower-bound total TCR beta diversity was estimated with a nonparametric unseen species model using Euler transformation. The public sequencing data were trimmed at Q25 with fastp and processed into clonotypes with MiXCR by TCRdb, which kept only in-frame beta chains. Every CDR3 protein is listed once, alongside the most common genes and DNA of its rows. The V and J calls shown here were made by TCRdb, not taken from the authors' results. For this sample the table gives around 1,100,000 distinct CDR3 sequences, of which around two fifths were detected only once. Together, the top ten hold under 15% of the sample.

The specimen was blood. The rearrangement joined TRBV20-1 to TRBJ2-3; 15 bases in the middle match TRBD2. The source of this sequence is a man younger than 35 in good health. The CDR3 sequence is CSAMNGLAGGRFSDTQYF. The nucleotide sequence reads as follows: TGCAGTGCCATGAACGGACTAGCGGGGGGGCGGTTTTCAGATACGCAGTATTTT.